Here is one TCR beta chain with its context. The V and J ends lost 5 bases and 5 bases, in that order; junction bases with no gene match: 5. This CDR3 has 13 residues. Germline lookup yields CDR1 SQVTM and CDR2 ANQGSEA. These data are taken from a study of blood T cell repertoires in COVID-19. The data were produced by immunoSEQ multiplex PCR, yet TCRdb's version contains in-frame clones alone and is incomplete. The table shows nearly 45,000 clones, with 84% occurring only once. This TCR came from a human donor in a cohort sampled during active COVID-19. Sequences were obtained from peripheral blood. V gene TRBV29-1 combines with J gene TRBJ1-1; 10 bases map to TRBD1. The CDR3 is CSVLTGGRTEAFF. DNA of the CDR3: TGCAGCGTTTTGACAGGGGGCCGTACTGAAGCTTTCTTT.